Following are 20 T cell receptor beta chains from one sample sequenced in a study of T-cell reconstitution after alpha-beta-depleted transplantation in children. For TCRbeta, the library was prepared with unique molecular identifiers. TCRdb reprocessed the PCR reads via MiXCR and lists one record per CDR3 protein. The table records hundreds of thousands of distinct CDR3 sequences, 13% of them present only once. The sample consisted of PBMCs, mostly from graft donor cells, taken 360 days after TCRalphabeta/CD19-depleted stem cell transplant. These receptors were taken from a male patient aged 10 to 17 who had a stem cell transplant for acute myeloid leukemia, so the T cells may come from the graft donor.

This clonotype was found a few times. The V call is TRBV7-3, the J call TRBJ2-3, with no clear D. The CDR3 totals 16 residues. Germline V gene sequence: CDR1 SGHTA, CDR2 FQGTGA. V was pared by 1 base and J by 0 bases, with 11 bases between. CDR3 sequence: CASSLKPNPSTDTQYF. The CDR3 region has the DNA TGTGCCAGCAGCTTAAAACCCAACCCTAGCACAGATACGCAGTATTTT.

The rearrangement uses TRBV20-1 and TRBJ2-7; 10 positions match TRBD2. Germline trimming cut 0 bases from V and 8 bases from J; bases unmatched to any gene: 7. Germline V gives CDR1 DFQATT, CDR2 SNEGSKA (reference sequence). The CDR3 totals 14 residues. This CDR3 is CSARDITSGNKQYF. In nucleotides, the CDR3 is TGCAGTGCTAGAGATATAACTAGCGGGAATAAGCAGTACTTC.

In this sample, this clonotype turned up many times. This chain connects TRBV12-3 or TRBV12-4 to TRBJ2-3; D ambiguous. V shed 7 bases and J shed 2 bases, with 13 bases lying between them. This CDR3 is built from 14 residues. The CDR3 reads CASTPWATTDTQYF. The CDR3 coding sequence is TGTGCCAGCACCCCGTGGGCTACCACAGATACGCAGTATTTT.

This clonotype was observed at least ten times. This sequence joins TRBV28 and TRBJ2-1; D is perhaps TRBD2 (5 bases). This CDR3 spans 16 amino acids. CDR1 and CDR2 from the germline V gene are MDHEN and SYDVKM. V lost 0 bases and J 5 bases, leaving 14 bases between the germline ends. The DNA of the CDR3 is TGTGCCAGCAGTTTATGGATCGGCGCCGGGGACAATGAGCAGTTCTTC. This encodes CASSLWIGAGDNEQFF.

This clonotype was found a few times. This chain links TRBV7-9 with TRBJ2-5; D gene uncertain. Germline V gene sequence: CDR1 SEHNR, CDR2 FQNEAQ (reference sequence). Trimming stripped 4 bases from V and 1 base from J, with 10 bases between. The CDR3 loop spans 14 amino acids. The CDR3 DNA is TGTGCCAGCAGCTCCGAACGGGTCCAAGAGACCCAGTACTTC. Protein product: CASSSERVQETQYF.

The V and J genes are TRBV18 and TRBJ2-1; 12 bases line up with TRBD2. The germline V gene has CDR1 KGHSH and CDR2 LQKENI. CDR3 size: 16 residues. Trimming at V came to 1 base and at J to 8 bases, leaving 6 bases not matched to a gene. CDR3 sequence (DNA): TGTGCCAGCTCACCACTCGGACTAGCGGGGAGGTATGAGCAGTTCTTC. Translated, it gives CASSPLGLAGRYEQFF. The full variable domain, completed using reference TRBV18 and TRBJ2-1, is NAGVMQNPRHLVRRRGQEARLRCSPMKGHSHVYWYRQLPEEGLKFMVYLQKENIIDESGMPKERFSAEFPKEGPSILRIQQVVRGDSAAYFCASSPLGLAGRYEQFFGPGTRLTVL.

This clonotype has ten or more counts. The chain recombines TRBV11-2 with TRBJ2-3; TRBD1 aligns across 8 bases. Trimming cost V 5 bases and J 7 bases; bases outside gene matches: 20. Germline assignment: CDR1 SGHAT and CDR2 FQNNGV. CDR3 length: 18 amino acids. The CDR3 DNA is TGTGCCAGCAGCCGCCAGGGGGCTCAAGTGACCTGGGGGAATACGCAGTATTTT. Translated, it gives CASSRQGAQVTWGNTQYF. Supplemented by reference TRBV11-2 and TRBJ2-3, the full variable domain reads EAGVAQSPRYKIIEKRQSVAFWCNPISGHATLYWYQQILGQGPKLLIQFQNNGVVDDSQLPKDRFSAERLKGVDSTLKIQPAKLEDSAVYLCASSRQGAQVTWGNTQYFGPGTRLTVL.

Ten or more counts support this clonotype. CDR3 region: CASSGSGLDNEQFF. The CDR3 nucleotides read TGTGCCAGCAGCGGGAGTGGGTTGGACAATGAGCAGTTCTTC. The chain carries TRBV9 and TRBJ2-1; no reliable D call. The germline gives CDR1 SGDLS, CDR2 YYNGEE. The V gene lost 3 bases and the J gene lost 5 bases, with 12 bases spanning the gap. This CDR3 is built from 14 residues.

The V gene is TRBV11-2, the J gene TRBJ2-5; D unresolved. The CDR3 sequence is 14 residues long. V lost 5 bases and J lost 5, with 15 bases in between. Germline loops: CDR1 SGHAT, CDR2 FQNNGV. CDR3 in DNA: TGTGCCAGCAGCCCGACCCGGATAGGCGAGACCCAGTACTTC. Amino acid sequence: CASSPTRIGETQYF.

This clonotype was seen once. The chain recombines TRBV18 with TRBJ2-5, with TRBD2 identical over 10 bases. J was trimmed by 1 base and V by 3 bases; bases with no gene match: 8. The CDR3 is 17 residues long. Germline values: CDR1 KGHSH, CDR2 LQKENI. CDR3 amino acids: CASSPYVLAGAQETQYF. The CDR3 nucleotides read TGTGCCAGCTCACCTTACGTTCTAGCGGGAGCCCAAGAGACCCAGTACTTC.

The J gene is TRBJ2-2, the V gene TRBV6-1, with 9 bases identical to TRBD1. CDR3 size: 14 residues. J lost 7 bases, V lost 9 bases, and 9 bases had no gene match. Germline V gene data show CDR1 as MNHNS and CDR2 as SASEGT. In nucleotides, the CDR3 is TGTGCCAGGTTATACAGGGGGCTTGACGGGGAGCTGTTTTTT. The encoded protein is CARLYRGLDGELFF.

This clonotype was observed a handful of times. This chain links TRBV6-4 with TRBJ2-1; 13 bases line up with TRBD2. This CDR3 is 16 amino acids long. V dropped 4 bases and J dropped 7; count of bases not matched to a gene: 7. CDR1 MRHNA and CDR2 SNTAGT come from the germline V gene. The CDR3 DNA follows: TGTGCCAGCAGTGCACTAGCGGGAGGGCCGAGGAATGAGCAGTTCTTC. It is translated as CASSALAGGPRNEQFF.

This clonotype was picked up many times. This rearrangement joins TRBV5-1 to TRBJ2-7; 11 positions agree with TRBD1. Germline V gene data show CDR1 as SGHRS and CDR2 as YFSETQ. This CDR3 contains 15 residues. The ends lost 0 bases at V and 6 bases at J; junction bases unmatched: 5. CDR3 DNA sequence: TGCGCCAGCAGCTTGGCCGGGACAGGGGGAACCGAGCAGTACTTC. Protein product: CASSLAGTGGTEQYF.

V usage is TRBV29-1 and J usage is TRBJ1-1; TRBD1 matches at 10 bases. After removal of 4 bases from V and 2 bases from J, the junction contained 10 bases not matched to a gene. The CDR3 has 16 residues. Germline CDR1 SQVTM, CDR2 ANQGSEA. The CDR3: CSVAETGGFSNTEAFF. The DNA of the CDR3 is TGCAGCGTTGCGGAGACAGGGGGCTTTAGCAACACTGAAGCTTTCTTT.

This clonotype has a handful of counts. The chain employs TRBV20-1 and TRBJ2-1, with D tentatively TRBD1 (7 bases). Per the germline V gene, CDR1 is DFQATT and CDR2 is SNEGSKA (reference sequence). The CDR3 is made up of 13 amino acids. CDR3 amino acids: CRAWTGREYEQFF. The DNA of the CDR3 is TGCAGAGCGTGGACAGGTCGGGAGTATGAGCAGTTCTTC.

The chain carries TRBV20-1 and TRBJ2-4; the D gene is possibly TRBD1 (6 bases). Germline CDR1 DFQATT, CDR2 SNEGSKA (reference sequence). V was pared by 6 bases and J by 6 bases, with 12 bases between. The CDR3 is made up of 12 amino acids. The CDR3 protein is CSASDSRNIQYF. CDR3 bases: TGCAGTGCATCGGACAGCAGAAACATTCAGTACTTC.

The CDR3 nucleotides are TGCGCCAGCAGCTGGACTAGCGGGAACACCGGGGAGCTGTTTTTT. This translates into CASSWTSGNTGELFF. This sequence joins TRBV5-1 and TRBJ2-2; TRBD2 matches at 10 bases. After removal of 3 bases from V and 1 base from J, the junction contained 0 bases not matched to a gene. Germline V gene sequence: CDR1 SGHRS, CDR2 YFSETQ. The length of the CDR3 is 15 residues. Supplemented by reference TRBV5-1 and TRBJ2-2, the full variable domain reads KAGVTQTPRYLIKTRGQQVTLSCSPISGHRSVSWYQQTPGQGLQFLFEYFSETQRNKGNFPGRFSGRQFSNSRSEMNVSTLELGDSALYLCASSWTSGNTGELFFGEGSRLTVL.

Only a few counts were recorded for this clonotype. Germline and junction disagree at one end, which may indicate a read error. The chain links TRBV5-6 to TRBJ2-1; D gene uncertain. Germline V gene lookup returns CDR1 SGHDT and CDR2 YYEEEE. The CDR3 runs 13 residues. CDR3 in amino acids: CASSLEFVGRRLF. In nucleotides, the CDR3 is TGTGCCAGCAGCTTGGAATTCGTAGGCCGGCGGCTCTTC.

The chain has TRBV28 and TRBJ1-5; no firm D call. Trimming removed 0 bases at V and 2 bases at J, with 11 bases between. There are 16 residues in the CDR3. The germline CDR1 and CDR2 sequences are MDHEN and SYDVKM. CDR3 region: CASSLWVGSGNQPQHF. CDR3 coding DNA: TGTGCCAGCAGTTTATGGGTAGGGTCTGGCAATCAGCCCCAGCATTTT.

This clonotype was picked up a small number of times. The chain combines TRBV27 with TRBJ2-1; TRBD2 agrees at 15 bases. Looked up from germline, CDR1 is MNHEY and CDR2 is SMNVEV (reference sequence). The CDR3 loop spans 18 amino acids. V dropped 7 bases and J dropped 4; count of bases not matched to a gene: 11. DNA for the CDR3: TGTGCCAGCATAAGGACTAGCGGGAGGGTATCGGGTTACAATGAGCAGTTCTTC. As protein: CASIRTSGRVSGYNEQFF.